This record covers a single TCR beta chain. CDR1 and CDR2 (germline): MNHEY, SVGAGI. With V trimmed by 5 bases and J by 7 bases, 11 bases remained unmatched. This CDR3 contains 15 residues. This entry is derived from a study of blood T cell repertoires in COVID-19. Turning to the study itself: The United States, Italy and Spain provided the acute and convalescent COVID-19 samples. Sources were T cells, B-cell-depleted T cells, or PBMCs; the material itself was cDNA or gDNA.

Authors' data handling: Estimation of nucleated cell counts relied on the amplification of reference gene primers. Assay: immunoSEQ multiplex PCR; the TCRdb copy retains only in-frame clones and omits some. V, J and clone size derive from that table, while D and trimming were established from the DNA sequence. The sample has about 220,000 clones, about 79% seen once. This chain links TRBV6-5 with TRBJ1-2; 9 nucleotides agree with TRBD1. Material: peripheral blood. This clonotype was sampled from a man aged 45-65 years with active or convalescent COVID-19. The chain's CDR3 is CASSLTITGGLGYTF. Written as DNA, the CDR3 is TGTGCCAGCAGTCTAACCATTACAGGGGGCCTTGGCTACACCTTC.